The clone carrying this T cell receptor beta chain was detected many times. The antigen is not known. These data belong to a study of T cells in Graves' hyperthyroidism and ophthalmopathy. In the study overall: Blood was drawn when the patient was first diagnosed and still untreated.

General observations from the study: From stable hyperthyroidism, ophthalmopathy was separated by a 13 V-J model. Most clonotypes expanded in the thyroid (above 0.001) were also present in blood.

Amplification of TCR beta CDR3 regions used RNA as the template. The primer set for the first-round RT-PCR of the TCR CDR3 was HTBI. MiXCR was run by TCRdb on the multiplex PCR reads, yielding one entry per CDR3 protein. The profile shows under 350,000 distinct CDR3 sequences, less than 15% of them singletons. This TCR derives from a young woman with Graves' hyperthyroidism that later progressed to Graves' ophthalmopathy. Sequencing was done on a sample of blood.

The CDR3 nucleotides are TGTGCCAGCAGTTACGAACGGGACTATGGCTACACCTTC. This codes for CASSYERDYGYTF. The chain employs TRBV6-2 or TRBV6-3 and TRBJ1-2; D gene ambiguous. Germline CDR1 MNHEY, CDR2 SVGEGT. The CDR3 spans 13 residues. V shed 2 bases and J shed 3 bases, with 7 bases lying between them.